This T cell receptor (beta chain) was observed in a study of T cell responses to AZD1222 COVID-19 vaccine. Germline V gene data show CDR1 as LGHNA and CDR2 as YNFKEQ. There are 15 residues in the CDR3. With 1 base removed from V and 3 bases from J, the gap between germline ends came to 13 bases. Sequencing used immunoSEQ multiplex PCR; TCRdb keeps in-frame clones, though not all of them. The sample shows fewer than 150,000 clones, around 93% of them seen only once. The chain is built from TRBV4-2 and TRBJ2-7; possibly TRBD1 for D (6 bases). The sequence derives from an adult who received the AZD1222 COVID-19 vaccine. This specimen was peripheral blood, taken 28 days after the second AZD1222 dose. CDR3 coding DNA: TGTGCCAGCAGCCAAGCAACAGGACAGAACTACGAGCAGTACTTC. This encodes CASSQATGQNYEQYF.